A selection of T cell receptor beta chains follows, all from one sample in a study of shared clonotypes between healthy human individuals. Method: immunoSEQ multiplex PCR; TCRdb's copy keeps in-frame clones and lacks some. Among about 2.2 million clones listed, over 85% were seen once. The specimen was naive CD8+ T cells from PBMCs. The receptors were sampled from a man between 18 and 35 years old in good health. Some clones in this sample may be carry-over from other donors' samples. Both conserved end residues are part of each CDR3. The D gene is left open where the match is weak. Only some rows state a clone size, as once, few, many or a class for expanded clones.

size	D	J	V	DNA	CDR3
.	TRBD2	TRBJ2-1	TRBV10-2	TGCGCCAGCAGTGATGCTCAAGGCGGGAGTTTCTACAATGAGCAGTTCTTC	CASSDAQGGSFYNEQFF
.	.	TRBJ1-4	TRBV30	TGTGCCTGGAGTTATACTTCCCCCGCTGAAAAACTGTTTTTT	CAWSYTSPAEKLFF
.	TRBD2	TRBJ2-1	TRBV4-1	TGCGCCAGCAGCCAAGGTAGACGTGGACTAGCGGGACGAAATGAGCAGTTCTTC	CASSQGRRGLAGRNEQFF
.	.	TRBJ1-1	TRBV5-1	TGCGCCAGCAGGGACAGCTCGAACACTGAAGCTTTCTTT	CASRDSSNTEAFF
once	TRBD2	TRBJ2-1	TRBV5-1	TGCGCCAGCAGCTTGTTTAGCGGGATAAGCTACAATGAGCAGTTCTTC	CASSLFSGISYNEQFF
.	.	TRBJ1-4	TRBV27	TGTGCCAGCGTGCGTAGGGCGGCAACTAATGAAAAACTGTTTTTT	CASVRRAATNEKLFF
.	.	TRBJ2-7	TRBV7-9	TGTGCCAGCAGCTTAGGGGGGAAAGGATACGAGCAGTACTTC	CASSLGGKGYEQYF
.	.	TRBJ2-1	TRBV6-1	TGTGCCAGCCTCCCGGAGAACGGCAATGAGCAGTTCTTC	CASLPENGNEQFF
few	TRBD1	TRBJ1-5	TRBV25-1	TGTGCCAGCAGTAGGGACAGGGCGCGGCCCCAGCATTTT	CASSRDRARPQHF
.	TRBD1	TRBJ2-7	TRBV27	TGTGCCAGCAGTTCCGGGACAGCCTCCTACGAGCAGTACTTC	CASSSGTASYEQYF
.	.	TRBJ2-5	TRBV28	TGTGCCAGCAGTTTTGCAACAGGGAGCGAGACCCAGTACTTC	CASSFATGSETQYF